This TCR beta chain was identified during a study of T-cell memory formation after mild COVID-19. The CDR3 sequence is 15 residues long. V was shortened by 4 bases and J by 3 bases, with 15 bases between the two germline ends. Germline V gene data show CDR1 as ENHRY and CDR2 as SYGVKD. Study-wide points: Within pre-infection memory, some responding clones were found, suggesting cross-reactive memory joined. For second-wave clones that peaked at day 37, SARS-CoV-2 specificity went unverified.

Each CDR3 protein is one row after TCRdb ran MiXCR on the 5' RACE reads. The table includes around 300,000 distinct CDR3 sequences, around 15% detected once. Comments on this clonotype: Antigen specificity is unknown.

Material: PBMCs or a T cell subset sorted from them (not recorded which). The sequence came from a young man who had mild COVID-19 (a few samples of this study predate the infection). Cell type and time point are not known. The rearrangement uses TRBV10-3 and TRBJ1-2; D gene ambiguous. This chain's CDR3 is CAISANGRVHYGYTF. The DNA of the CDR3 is TGTGCCATCAGTGCTAACGGGAGGGTGCACTATGGCTACACCTTC.